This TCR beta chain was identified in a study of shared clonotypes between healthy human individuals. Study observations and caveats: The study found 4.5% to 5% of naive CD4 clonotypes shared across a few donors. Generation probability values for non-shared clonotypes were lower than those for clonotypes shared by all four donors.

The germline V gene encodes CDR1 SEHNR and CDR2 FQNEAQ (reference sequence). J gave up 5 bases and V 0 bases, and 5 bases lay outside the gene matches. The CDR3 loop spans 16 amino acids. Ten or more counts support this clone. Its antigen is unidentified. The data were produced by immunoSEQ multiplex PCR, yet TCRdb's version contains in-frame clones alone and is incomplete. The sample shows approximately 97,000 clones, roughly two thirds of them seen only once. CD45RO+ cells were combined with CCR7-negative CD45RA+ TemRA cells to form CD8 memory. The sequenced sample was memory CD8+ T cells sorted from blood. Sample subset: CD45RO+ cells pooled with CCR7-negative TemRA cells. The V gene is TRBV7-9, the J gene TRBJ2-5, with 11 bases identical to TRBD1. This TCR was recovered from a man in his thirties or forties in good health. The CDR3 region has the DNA TGTGCCAGCAGCTTAGCGGGACAGGGGGTTGGGGAGACCCAGTACTTC. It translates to CASSLAGQGVGETQYF.